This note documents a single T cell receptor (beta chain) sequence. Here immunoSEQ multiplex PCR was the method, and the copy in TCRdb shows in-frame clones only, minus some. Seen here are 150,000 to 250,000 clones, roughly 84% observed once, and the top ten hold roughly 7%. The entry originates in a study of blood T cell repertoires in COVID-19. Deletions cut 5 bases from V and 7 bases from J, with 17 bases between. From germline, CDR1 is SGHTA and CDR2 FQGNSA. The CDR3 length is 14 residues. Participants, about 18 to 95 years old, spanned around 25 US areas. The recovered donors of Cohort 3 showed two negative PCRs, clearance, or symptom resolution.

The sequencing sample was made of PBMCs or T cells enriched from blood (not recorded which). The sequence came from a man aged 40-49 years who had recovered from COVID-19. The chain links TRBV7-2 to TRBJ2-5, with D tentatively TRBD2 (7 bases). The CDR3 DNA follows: TGTGCCAGCAGCCCATCCGCGGGGGCTTTGACCCAGTACTTC. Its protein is CASSPSAGALTQYF.